The present T cell receptor beta chain was sequenced within a study of T-cell memory formation after mild COVID-19. Findings of the study overall: The CD4+ clones that contracted clustered mainly within CM and EM, and the CD8+ clones concentrated in EMRA.

J lost 1 base, V lost 6 bases, and 7 bases had no gene match. The length of the CDR3 is 16 residues. Each CDR3 protein is one row after TCRdb ran MiXCR on the 5' RACE reads. In the table there are fewer than 50,000 distinct CDR3 sequences, 8% to 10% of which are singletons. A few counts support this clonotype. Its antigen is as yet unknown. The source of this sequence is an adult woman who had mild COVID-19 (a few samples of this study predate the infection). Cell type and time point are not known. The sample taken for sequencing was PBMCs or a T cell subset sorted from them (not recorded which). The chain recombines TRBV12-3 or TRBV12-4 with TRBJ1-1; 11 positions match TRBD1. The CDR3 sequence: CASRPGQGAGNTEAFF. DNA for the CDR3: TGTGCCAGCAGACCTGGACAGGGGGCGGGGAACACTGAAGCTTTCTTT.